This T cell receptor (beta chain) was captured by sequencing in a study of OX40 agonist ivuxolimab in advanced cancers. On the study more broadly: Patients got intravenous ivuxolimab at 0.01 to 10 mg/kg every 2 weeks. Three patients, one with hepatocellular carcinoma and two with cutaneous melanoma, responded partially.

V was shortened by 4 bases and J by 2 bases, with 12 bases between the two germline ends. CDR1 is SQVTM, CDR2 ANQGSEA, per germline. CDR3 length: 14 residues. Some clones are missing from TCRdb's copy, which holds only in-frame ones; the method was immunoSEQ multiplex PCR. The table has 94,000 or so clones, about 84% seen once; the top ten hold roughly 5.8%. The starting material was CD4+ or CD8+ T cells sorted from blood, obtained in a trial of the OX40 agonist ivuxolimab. This receptor was obtained from an adult with an advanced solid tumor such as melanoma, head and neck, liver or kidney cancer. The J gene is TRBJ2-1, the V gene TRBV29-1, with D perhaps TRBD1 or TRBD2 (6 bases each). In DNA form, the CDR3 reads TGCAGCGTTGTCGGGGGCCTCCCCTACAATGAGCAGTTCTTC. It is translated as CSVVGGLPYNEQFF.